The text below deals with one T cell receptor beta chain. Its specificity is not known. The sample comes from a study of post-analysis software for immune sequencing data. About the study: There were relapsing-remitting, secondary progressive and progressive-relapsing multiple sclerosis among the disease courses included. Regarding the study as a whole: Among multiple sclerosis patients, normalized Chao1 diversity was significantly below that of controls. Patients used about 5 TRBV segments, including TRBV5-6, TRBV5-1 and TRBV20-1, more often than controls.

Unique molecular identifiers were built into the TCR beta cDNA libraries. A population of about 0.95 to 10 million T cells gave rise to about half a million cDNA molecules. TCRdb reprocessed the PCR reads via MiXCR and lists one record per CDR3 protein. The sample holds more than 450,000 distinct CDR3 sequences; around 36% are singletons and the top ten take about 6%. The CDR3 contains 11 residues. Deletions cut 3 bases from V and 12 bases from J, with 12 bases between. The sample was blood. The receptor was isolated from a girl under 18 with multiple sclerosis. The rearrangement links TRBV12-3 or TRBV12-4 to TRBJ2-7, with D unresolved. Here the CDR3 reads CASSLEGLGYF. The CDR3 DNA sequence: TGTGCCAGCAGTTTGGAAGGGCTTGGGTACTTC.